The clone carrying this T cell receptor (beta chain) was counted once. Per the study methods: Estimated nucleated cell counts came from reference gene primer amplification. Sequencing used immunoSEQ multiplex PCR; TCRdb keeps in-frame clones, though not all of them. D and trimming come from the DNA, and the V and J calls and clone size come from that table. The data contain fewer than 70,000 clones, around three quarters of them singletons. The CDR3 has 14 amino acids. With 8 bases clipped from V and 5 bases from J, the junction kept 9 bases outside the gene matches. Germline V gene lookup returns CDR1 MNHEY and CDR2 SVGAGI. The sample originates from a study of blood T cell repertoires in COVID-19. Study-wide background: The analysed material was cDNA or gDNA that came from T cells, B-cell-depleted T cells, or PBMCs.

The chain has TRBV6-5 and TRBJ1-1, with TRBD1 identical over 9 bases. The source is a man in his 60s with acute or convalescent COVID-19. Sample: peripheral blood. CDR3 DNA: TGTGCCAGCGCTAAGGGACAGGGTGAAACTGAAGCTTTCTTT. Amino acid sequence: CASAKGQGETEAFF.